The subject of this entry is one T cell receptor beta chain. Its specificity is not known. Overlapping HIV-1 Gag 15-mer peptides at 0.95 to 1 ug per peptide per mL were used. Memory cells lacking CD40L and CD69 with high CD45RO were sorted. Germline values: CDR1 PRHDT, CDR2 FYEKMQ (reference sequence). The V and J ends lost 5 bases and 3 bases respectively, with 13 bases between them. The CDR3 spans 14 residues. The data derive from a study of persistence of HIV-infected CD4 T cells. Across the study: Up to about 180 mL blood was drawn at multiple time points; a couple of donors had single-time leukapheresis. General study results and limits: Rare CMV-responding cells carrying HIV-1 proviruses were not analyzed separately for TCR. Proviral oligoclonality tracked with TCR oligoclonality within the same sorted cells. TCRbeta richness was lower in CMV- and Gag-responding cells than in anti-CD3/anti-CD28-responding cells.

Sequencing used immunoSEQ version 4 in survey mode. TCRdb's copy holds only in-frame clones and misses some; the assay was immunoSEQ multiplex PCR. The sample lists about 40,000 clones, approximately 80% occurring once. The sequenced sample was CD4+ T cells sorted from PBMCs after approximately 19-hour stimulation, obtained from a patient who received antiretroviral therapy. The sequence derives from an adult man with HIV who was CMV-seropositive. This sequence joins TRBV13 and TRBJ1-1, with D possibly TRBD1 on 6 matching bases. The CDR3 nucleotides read TGTGCCAGCAGCCCGAGGACAGCTTACACTGAAGCTTTCTTT. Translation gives CASSPRTAYTEAFF.